The 24 T cell receptor beta chains below all came from one sample that was sequenced in a study of HIV-infected children after antiretroviral therapy interruption (dated by TCRdb to between 2018 and 2021). The method was 3' RACE. The sequencer listed for this sample is Illumina MiSeq. TCR libraries were generated from RNA by a 3' RACE protocol incorporating unique molecular identifiers so that PCR amplification bias could be corrected. TCRdb reprocessing: public reads trimmed at Q25 with fastp, clones called with MiXCR, in-frame beta chains kept. Each CDR3 protein gets just one entry, which takes the most common genes and DNA from the rows behind it. The sample table shows about 89,000 distinct CDR3 sequences, and roughly 6.4% are seen once. About 1.1% of the sample is in the top ten clones. This specimen's treatment or condition label, interpreted: PENTA 11 planned treatment interruption arm or continuous ART arm.

Source: CD45RA+ CD4+ T cells from PBMCs, pooled from several time points, taken from a donor given antiretroviral therapy, either interrupted or continuous. This sample's cell subset or site label indicates: naive CD4+ CD45RA+ CD45RO- T cells. The source is a pool of human donors with HIV.

This clonotype was observed at least ten times. This chain joins TRBV25-1 and TRBJ1-6, with 9 positions matching TRBD1. Germline assignment: CDR1 MGHDK and CDR2 SYGVNS. J was trimmed by 12 bases and V by 5 bases; bases with no gene match: 8. CDR3 length equals 14 residues. CDR3 coding DNA: TGTGCCAGCAGTCGCCGGGACAGGGCGGGACCCCTCCACTTT. Its translation: CASSRRDRAGPLHF. Full variable domain (outside the CDR3, taken from reference TRBV25-1 and TRBJ1-6): EADIYQTPRYLVIGTGKKITLECSQTMGHDKMYWYQQDPGMELHLIHYSYGVNSTEKGDLSSESTVSRIRTEHFPLTLESARPSHTSQYLCASSRRDRAGPLHFGNGTRLTVT.

The table lists this clonotype with a few counts. This chain links TRBV3-1 with TRBJ1-1; no clear D gene. The V gene's germline CDR1 is LGHDT and CDR2 YNNKEL (reference sequence). The CDR3 is 14 residues long. Trimming left V 0 bases short and J 3 bases short, with 8 bases between. The CDR3 DNA reads TGTGCCAGCAGCCAAGACTCGCACGACACTGAAGCTTTCTTT. Amino acid sequence: CASSQDSHDTEAFF.

V and J are TRBV10-3 and TRBJ1-5; 8 nucleotides match TRBD1. Germline V CDR1 and CDR2: ENHRY, SYGVKD. The CDR3 covers 15 residues. V gave up 4 bases and J gave up 3 bases; unmatched junction bases: 5. As DNA, the CDR3 is TGTGCCATCAGTGGCCAGGGGGCAGACAATCAGCCCCAGCATTTT. Its protein is CAISGQGADNQPQHF.

This clonotype was seen at least ten times. V usage is TRBV4-1 and J usage is TRBJ1-2; 9 bases agree with TRBD1. Unmatched junction bases numbered 11, after V lost 1 base and J lost 8 bases. There are 16 residues in the CDR3. Per the germline V gene, CDR1 is MGHRA and CDR2 is YSYEKL. The CDR3 here is CASSQVGTGMLSGYTF. For the CDR3, the DNA is TGCGCCAGCAGCCAAGTGGGGACAGGGATGTTAAGCGGCTACACCTTC.

This clonotype was counted many times. The rearrangement links TRBV24-1 to TRBJ2-5; D ambiguous. The germline V gene has CDR1 KGHDR and CDR2 SFDVKD. This CDR3 has 15 residues. V shed 3 bases and J shed 4 bases, with 14 bases lying between them. CDR3 loop: CATSDPRHPTETQYF. In DNA, the CDR3 is TGTGCCACCAGTGATCCCCGACACCCAACAGAGACCCAGTACTTC.

This clonotype was counted a few times. The chain couples TRBV2 to TRBJ1-4; TRBD1 matches at 9 bases. This CDR3 spans 17 amino acids. V dropped 7 bases and J dropped 7; count of bases not matched to a gene: 16. Germline V gives CDR1 SNHLY, CDR2 FYNNEI. CDR3 DNA sequence: TGTGCCAGCAACGCCGGGACAGGGCCGTCAACCGGTGAAAAACTGTTTTTT. Protein product: CASNAGTGPSTGEKLFF. The whole variable domain, remainder taken from reference TRBV2 and TRBJ1-4, is EPEVTQTPSHQVTQMGQEVILRCVPISNHLYFYWYRQILGQKVEFLVSFYNNEISEKSEIFDDQFSVERPDGSNFTLKIRSTKLEDSAMYFCASNAGTGPSTGEKLFFGSGTQLSVL.

The rearrangement uses TRBV5-1 and TRBJ2-7, with 9 bases aligning to TRBD1. The CDR3 extends over 15 amino acids. J was trimmed by 2 bases and V by 3 bases; bases with no gene match: 6. Germline CDR1 SGHRS, CDR2 YFSETQ. The CDR3 DNA reads as TGCGCCAGCAGCTCAGGGACAGGGTGGGCCTACGAGCAGTACTTC. Amino acids: CASSSGTGWAYEQYF. The whole variable domain, remainder taken from reference TRBV5-1 and TRBJ2-7, is KAGVTQTPRYLIKTRGQQVTLSCSPISGHRSVSWYQQTPGQGLQFLFEYFSETQRNKGNFPGRFSGRQFSNSRSEMNVSTLELGDSALYLCASSSGTGWAYEQYFGPGTRLTVT.

This clonotype was observed at least ten times. J is TRBJ1-1 and V is TRBV6-5, with D unresolved. The CDR3 covers 11 residues. Deletions cut 10 bases from V and 9 bases from J, with 15 bases between. Germline loops: CDR1 MNHEY, CDR2 SVGAGI. CDR3 residues: CATKLWAKAFF. DNA for the CDR3: TGTGCCACTAAACTTTGGGCCAAAGCTTTCTTT.

This clonotype was observed many times. The chain couples TRBV6-6 to TRBJ1-1; 9 bases align to TRBD1. Germline values: CDR1 MNHNY, CDR2 SVGAGI (reference sequence). The V gene end was trimmed by 5 bases and the J gene end by 0 bases; junction bases not matched to a gene: 10. The CDR3 loop spans 17 amino acids. The CDR3 sequence is CASSPRPGTGMNTEAFF. The CDR3 DNA reads TGTGCCAGCAGTCCCCGTCCCGGGACAGGGATGAACACTGAAGCTTTCTTT.

The chain employs TRBV6-6 and TRBJ2-5; TRBD1 aligns across 11 bases. Per the germline V gene, CDR1 is MNHNY and CDR2 is SVGAGI (reference sequence). The V segment lost 6 bases and the J segment 5 bases; nucleotides outside the gene matches: 5. The CDR3 extends over 14 amino acids. CDR3 sequence: CASRPDRGPETQYF. In DNA, the CDR3 is TGTGCCAGCAGACCGGACAGGGGGCCGGAGACCCAGTACTTC.

The chain has TRBV10-1 and TRBJ2-5, with 9 bases aligning to TRBD1. Losses at the gene ends were 3 bases for V and 3 bases for J; bases not matched to a gene: 5. The CDR3 has 15 amino acids. In germline, CDR1 is WNHNN, CDR2 SYGVQD (reference sequence). The CDR3 region is CASSDPGQGKETQYF. In DNA, the CDR3 is TGCGCCAGCAGTGACCCTGGACAGGGGAAAGAGACCCAGTACTTC.

This sequence joins TRBV2 and TRBJ2-7; D may be TRBD2 (5 bases). The CDR3 contains 16 residues. Germline loops: CDR1 SNHLY, CDR2 FYNNEI. Deletions cut 5 bases from V and 3 bases from J, with 20 bases between. The CDR3 DNA reads as TGTGCCAGCAGTCTTCGGGGTTCCCTTGTTAACTACGAGCAGTACTTC. Amino acids: CASSLRGSLVNYEQYF. The whole variable domain, remainder taken from reference TRBV2 and TRBJ2-7, is EPEVTQTPSHQVTQMGQEVILRCVPISNHLYFYWYRQILGQKVEFLVSFYNNEISEKSEIFDDQFSVERPDGSNFTLKIRSTKLEDSAMYFCASSLRGSLVNYEQYFGPGTRLTVT.

This clonotype has at least ten counts. V usage is TRBV5-4 and J usage is TRBJ2-3; unclear D gene. The CDR3 runs to 15 residues. Per the germline V gene, CDR1 is SGHNT and CDR2 is YYREEE (reference sequence). V shed 4 bases and J shed 0 bases, with 12 bases lying between them. CDR3 region: CASSSFTASTDTQYF. The CDR3 DNA follows: TGTGCCAGCAGCAGCTTTACGGCTAGCACAGATACGCAGTATTTT.

This clonotype was recorded many times. The chain combines TRBV10-3 with TRBJ2-1; possibly TRBD1 or TRBD2 for D (5 bases each). CDR3 length: 14 residues. Trimming took off 4 bases at V and 4 bases at J, with 11 bases between the two ends. CDR1 ENHRY and CDR2 SYGVKD come from the germline V gene. The CDR3 DNA reads as TGTGCCATCAGTGGGGGGTTGGGGTACAATGAGCAGTTCTTC. It specifies CAISGGLGYNEQFF.

This clonotype was detected ten times or more. This chain uses TRBV30 with TRBJ2-1; tentatively, D is TRBD2 (5 bases). The germline CDR1 and CDR2 sequences are GTSNPN and SVGIG (reference sequence). Between the trimmed V and J ends, which lost 5 bases and 0 bases, there was a span of 14 bases. This CDR3 is 15 amino acids long. CDR3 in amino acids: CAWRTLGSSYNEQFF. CDR3 DNA sequence: TGTGCCTGGCGTACACTAGGTTCCTCCTACAATGAGCAGTTCTTC.

This clonotype occurred many times. The chain joins TRBV12-3 or TRBV12-4 to TRBJ1-2, with 7 bases matching TRBD1. Trimming at V came to 6 bases and at J to 4 bases, leaving 14 bases not matched to a gene. The CDR3 extends over 16 amino acids. The CDR3 loop reads CASSPTGAAGVYGYTF. For the CDR3, the DNA is TGTGCCAGCAGCCCCACAGGGGCAGCAGGGGTCTATGGCTACACCTTC.

The V gene is TRBV2, the J gene TRBJ2-7; D unresolved. This CDR3 is 11 amino acids long. Trimming removed 6 bases from V and 0 bases from J, with 3 bases in between. Per the germline V gene, CDR1 is SNHLY and CDR2 is FYNNEI. The CDR3 loop reads CASRNSYEQYF. Written as DNA, the CDR3 is TGTGCCAGCAGGAACTCCTACGAGCAGTACTTC.

The chain combines TRBV3-1 with TRBJ1-2; D uncertain. Looked up from germline, CDR1 is LGHDT and CDR2 is YNNKEL (reference sequence). The CDR3 sequence is 14 residues long. The V and J ends lost 0 bases and 8 bases respectively, with 13 bases between them. CDR3 sequence: CASSQESVLRGYTF. The CDR3 DNA follows: TGTGCCAGCAGCCAAGAATCCGTTCTTCGGGGCTACACCTTC.

This rearrangement joins TRBV5-1 to TRBJ2-4; D possibly corresponds to TRBD1 (6 bases). Trimming shortened V by 3 bases and J by 0 bases, and 22 bases separated the two germline ends. The CDR3 sequence is 19 residues long. Germline V gives CDR1 SGHRS, CDR2 YFSETQ. The CDR3 DNA is TGCGCCAGCAGCTCGGGGTACCGGGACACCCGCCGAGCCAAAAACATTCAGTACTTC. It codes for CASSSGYRDTRRAKNIQYF. Together with reference TRBV5-1 and TRBJ2-4, the CDR3 gives the full variable domain: KAGVTQTPRYLIKTRGQQVTLSCSPISGHRSVSWYQQTPGQGLQFLFEYFSETQRNKGNFPGRFSGRQFSNSRSEMNVSTLELGDSALYLCASSSGYRDTRRAKNIQYFGAGTRLSVL.

In this sample, this clonotype turned up many times. The V call is TRBV10-3, the J call TRBJ2-6; D not resolved. Germline CDR1 reads ENHRY; CDR2 reads SYGVKD. The ends were cut back, 4 bases at V and 2 bases at J, with 9 bases in the middle. The length of the CDR3 is 15 residues. The CDR3: CAISGATPGANVLTF. The CDR3 region has the DNA TGTGCCATCAGTGGGGCAACTCCTGGGGCCAACGTCCTGACTTTC.

This sequence joins TRBV2 and TRBJ2-1; D gene unclear. V was clipped by 6 bases and J by 0 bases, with 6 bases between them. CDR3 size: 13 residues. Germline lookup yields CDR1 SNHLY and CDR2 FYNNEI. CDR3 amino acids: CASRIGSYNEQFF. The DNA for the CDR3 is TGTGCCAGCAGGATTGGCTCCTACAATGAGCAGTTCTTC. The variable domain in full, with the rest retrieved from reference TRBV2 and TRBJ2-1, is EPEVTQTPSHQVTQMGQEVILRCVPISNHLYFYWYRQILGQKVEFLVSFYNNEISEKSEIFDDQFSVERPDGSNFTLKIRSTKLEDSAMYFCASRIGSYNEQFFGPGTRLTVL.

This clonotype was observed a few times. The V gene is TRBV7-2, the J gene TRBJ1-1; maybe TRBD1 (5 bases). Germline V lookup: CDR1 SGHTA, CDR2 FQGNSA. Trimming pared 0 bases from V and 2 bases from J, leaving 10 bases between. This CDR3 spans 15 amino acids. The CDR3 nucleotides are TGTGCCAGCAGCTTAGCAGCAGGGACCAACACTGAAGCTTTCTTT. This gives the protein CASSLAAGTNTEAFF. The full variable domain, completed using reference TRBV7-2 and TRBJ1-1, is GAGVSQSPSNKVTEKGKDVELRCDPISGHTALYWYRQSLGQGLEFLIYFQGNSAPDKSGLPSDRFSAERTGGSVSTLTIQRTQQEDSAVYLCASSLAAGTNTEAFFGQGTRLTVV.

Many counts were recorded for this clonotype. V gene TRBV7-3 combines with J gene TRBJ2-7; the D gene is possibly TRBD1 (5 bases). Germline CDR1 SGHTA, CDR2 FQGTGA. The CDR3 runs to 15 residues. V lost 1 base and J lost 2, with 12 bases in between. The CDR3 loop is CASSLMPGSTYEQYF. CDR3 sequence (DNA): TGTGCCAGCAGCTTAATGCCAGGGTCTACCTACGAGCAGTACTTC.

Many counts were recorded for this clonotype. The chain recombines TRBV28 with TRBJ2-7; 8 bases fit TRBD1. The germline CDR1 and CDR2 sequences are MDHEN and SYDVKM. This CDR3 comprises 15 residues. Trimming at V came to 5 bases and at J to 4 bases, leaving 10 bases not matched to a gene. The CDR3 DNA reads as TGTGCCAGCAGTCCCAGGACAGGGAAGGTGTACGAGCAGTACTTC. Translation gives CASSPRTGKVYEQYF. The full variable domain, with the rest looked up from reference TRBV28 and TRBJ2-7, is DVKVTQSSRYLVKRTGEKVFLECVQDMDHENMFWYRQDPGLGLRLIYFSYDVKMKEKGDIPEGYSVSREKKERFSLILESASTNQTSMYLCASSPRTGKVYEQYFGPGTRLTVT.